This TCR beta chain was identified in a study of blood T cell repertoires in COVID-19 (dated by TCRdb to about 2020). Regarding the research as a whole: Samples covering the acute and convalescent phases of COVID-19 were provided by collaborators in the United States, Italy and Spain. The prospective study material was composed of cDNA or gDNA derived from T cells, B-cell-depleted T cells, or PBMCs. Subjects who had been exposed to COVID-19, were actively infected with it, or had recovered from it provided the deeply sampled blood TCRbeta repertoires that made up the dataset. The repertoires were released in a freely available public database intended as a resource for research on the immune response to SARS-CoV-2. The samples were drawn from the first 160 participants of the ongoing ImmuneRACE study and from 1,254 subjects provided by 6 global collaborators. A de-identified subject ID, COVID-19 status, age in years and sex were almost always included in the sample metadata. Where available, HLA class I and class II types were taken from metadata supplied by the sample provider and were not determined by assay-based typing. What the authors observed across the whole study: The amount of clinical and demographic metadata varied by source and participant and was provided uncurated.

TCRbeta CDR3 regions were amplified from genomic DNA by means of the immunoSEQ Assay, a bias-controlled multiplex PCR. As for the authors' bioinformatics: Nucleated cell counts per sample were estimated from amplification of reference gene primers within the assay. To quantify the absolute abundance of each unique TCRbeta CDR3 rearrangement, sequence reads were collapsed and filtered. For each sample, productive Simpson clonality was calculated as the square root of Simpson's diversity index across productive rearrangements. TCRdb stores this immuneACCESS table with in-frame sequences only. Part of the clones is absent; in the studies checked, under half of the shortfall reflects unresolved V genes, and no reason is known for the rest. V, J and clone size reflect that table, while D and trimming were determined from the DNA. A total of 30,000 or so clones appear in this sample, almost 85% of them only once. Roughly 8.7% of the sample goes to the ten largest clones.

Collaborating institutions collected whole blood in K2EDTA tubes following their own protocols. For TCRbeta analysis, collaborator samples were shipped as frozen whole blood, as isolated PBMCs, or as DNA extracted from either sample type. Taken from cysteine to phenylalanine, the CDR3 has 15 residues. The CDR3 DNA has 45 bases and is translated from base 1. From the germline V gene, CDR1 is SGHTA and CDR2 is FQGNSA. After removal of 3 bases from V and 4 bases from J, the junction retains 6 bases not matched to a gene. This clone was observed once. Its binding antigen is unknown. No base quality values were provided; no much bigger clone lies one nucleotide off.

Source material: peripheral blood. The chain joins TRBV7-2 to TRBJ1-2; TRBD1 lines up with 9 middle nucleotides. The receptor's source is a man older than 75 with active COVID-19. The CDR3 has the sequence CASSFAWTGAYGYTF. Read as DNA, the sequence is TGTGCCAGCAGCTTTGCCTGGACAGGGGCCTATGGCTACACCTTC.